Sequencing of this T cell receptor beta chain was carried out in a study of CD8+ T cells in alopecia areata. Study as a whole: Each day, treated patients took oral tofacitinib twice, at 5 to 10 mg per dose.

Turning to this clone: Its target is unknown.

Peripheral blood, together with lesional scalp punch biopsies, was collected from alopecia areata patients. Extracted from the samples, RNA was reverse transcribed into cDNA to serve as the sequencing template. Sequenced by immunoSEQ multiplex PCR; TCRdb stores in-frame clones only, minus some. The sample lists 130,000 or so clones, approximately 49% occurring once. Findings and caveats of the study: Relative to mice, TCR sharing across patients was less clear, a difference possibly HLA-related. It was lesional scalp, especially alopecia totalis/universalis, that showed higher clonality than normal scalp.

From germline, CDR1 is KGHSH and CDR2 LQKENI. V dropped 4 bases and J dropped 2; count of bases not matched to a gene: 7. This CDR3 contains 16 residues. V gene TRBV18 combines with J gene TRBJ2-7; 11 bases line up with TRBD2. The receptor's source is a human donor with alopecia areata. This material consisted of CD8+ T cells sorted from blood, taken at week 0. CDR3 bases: TGTGCCAGCTCACTCAGAGCTAGCGGGGGGACCTACGAGCAGTACTTC. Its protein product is CASSLRASGGTYEQYF.